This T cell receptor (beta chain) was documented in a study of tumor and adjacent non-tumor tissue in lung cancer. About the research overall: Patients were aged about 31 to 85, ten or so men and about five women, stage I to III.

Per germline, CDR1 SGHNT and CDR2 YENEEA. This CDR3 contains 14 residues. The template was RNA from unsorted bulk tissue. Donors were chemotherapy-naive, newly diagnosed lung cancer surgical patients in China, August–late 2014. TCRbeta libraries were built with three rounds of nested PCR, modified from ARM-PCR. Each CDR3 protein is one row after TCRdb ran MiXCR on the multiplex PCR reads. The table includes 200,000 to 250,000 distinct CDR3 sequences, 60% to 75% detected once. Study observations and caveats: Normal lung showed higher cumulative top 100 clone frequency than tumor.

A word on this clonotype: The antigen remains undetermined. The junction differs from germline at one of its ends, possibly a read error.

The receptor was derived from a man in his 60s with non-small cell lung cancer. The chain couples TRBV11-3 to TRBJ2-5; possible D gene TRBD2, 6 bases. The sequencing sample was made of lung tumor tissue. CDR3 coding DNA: TGTGCCAGCAGTCCTAGCGTGAGGGAAGAAACCCAGTACTTC. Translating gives CASSPSVREETQYF.